These 17 T cell receptor beta chains were all obtained from the same sample, sequenced in a study of shared clonotypes between healthy human individuals. TCRdb's table, derived via immunoSEQ multiplex PCR, lists solely in-frame clones and lacks some. The repertoire holds 950,000 to 1,300,000 clones, with roughly 80% as singletons. The specimen was memory CD4+ T cells sorted from blood. Subset defined: CD45RA-negative fraction. The source is a young man in good health.

This chain joins TRBV10-1 and TRBJ2-1; D ambiguous. Between the trimmed V and J ends, which lost 0 bases and 5 bases, there was a span of 11 bases. CDR1 is WNHNN, CDR2 SYGVQD, per germline (reference sequence). This CDR3 spans 15 amino acids. This chain's CDR3 is CASSESGVKNNEQFF. CDR3 sequence (DNA): TGCGCCAGCAGTGAGTCTGGGGTTAAGAACAATGAGCAGTTCTTC.

The chain employs TRBV10-3 and TRBJ2-5, with D hard to call. V gave up 2 bases and J gave up 4 bases, with 17 bases separating them. The CDR3 spans 16 residues. Germline CDR1 ENHRY, CDR2 SYGVKD. The CDR3 spells CAISENGKIYGETQYF. CDR3 DNA sequence: TGTGCCATCAGTGAGAATGGAAAGATCTACGGAGAGACCCAGTACTTC.

This clone showed up just a few times. The V gene is TRBV4-2, the J gene TRBJ2-3; TRBD2 aligns across 8 bases. Germline assignment: CDR1 LGHNA and CDR2 YNFKEQ. This CDR3 region has 17 residues. V shed 0 bases, J shed 1 base, and the junction held 6 bases outside the gene matches. CDR3 amino acids: CASSQEVYGGGTDTQYF. The CDR3, as DNA: TGTGCCAGCAGCCAAGAAGTATACGGGGGGGGCACAGATACGCAGTATTTT.

The chain has TRBV4-1 and TRBJ1-1; D is unclear. This CDR3 region has 17 residues. From germline, CDR1 is MGHRA and CDR2 YSYEKL. V lost 1 base and J 1 base, leaving 16 bases between the germline ends. CDR3 loop: CASSQVGRNTRNTEAFF. CDR3 DNA: TGCGCCAGCAGCCAAGTGGGCAGGAACACTAGGAACACTGAAGCTTTCTTT.

The chain uses TRBV5-4 and TRBJ2-1; 7 bases match TRBD2. The CDR3 runs 15 residues. Germline-derived CDR1 and CDR2 are SGHNT and YYREEE (reference sequence). V was pared by 2 bases and J by 8 bases, with 10 bases of the junction left unmatched. CDR3 in DNA: TGTGCCAGCAGCTTCCAGCGGGGCGCTTCGTATGAGCAGTTCTTC. This codes for CASSFQRGASYEQFF.

The CDR3 protein is CSHSSTETQYF. The CDR3 DNA reads as TGCAGCCACTCTAGCACCGAGACCCAGTACTTC. The genes are TRBV20-1 and TRBJ2-5; maybe TRBD2 (5 bases). Germline V gene data show CDR1 as DFQATT and CDR2 as SNEGSKA (reference sequence). The CDR3 is 11 amino acids.

The chain joins TRBV18 to TRBJ2-7, with no clear D. The length of the CDR3 is 13 residues. The V gene lost 6 bases and the J gene lost 4 bases, with 13 bases spanning the gap. Germline loops: CDR1 KGHSH, CDR2 LQKENI. The chain's CDR3 is CASSLLSDYEQYF. CDR3 DNA: TGTGCCAGCTCCCTGCTGTCGGATTACGAGCAGTACTTC.

The rearrangement uses TRBV5-1 and TRBJ2-7; no definite D call. V was clipped by 3 bases and J by 8 bases, with 15 bases between them. This CDR3 is 13 amino acids long. The germline V gene has CDR1 SGHRS and CDR2 YFSETQ. The CDR3 sequence is CASSSSESFKQYF. In DNA, the CDR3 is TGCGCCAGCAGCTCTTCGGAGTCCTTTAAGCAGTACTTC.

The chain carries TRBV5-1 and TRBJ2-5; no definite D call. The CDR3 is 16 amino acids. V was shortened by 4 bases and J by 8 bases, with 24 bases between the two germline ends. Germline V CDR1 and CDR2: SGHRS, YFSETQ. The CDR3 DNA reads as TGCGCCAGCAGCCCGAGCAGTGTGTGGGCCTCCGATACCCAGTACTTC. Its protein product is CASSPSSVWASDTQYF.

V usage is TRBV5-6 and J usage is TRBJ2-1; D might be TRBD2 (6 bases). This CDR3 has 14 residues. Trimming removed 4 bases from V and 6 bases from J, with 14 bases in between. Germline CDR1 SGHDT, CDR2 YYEEEE. The CDR3 bases are TGTGCCAGCAGCCTCCCCCCGACTAGCAATGAGCAGTTCTTC. Translation gives CASSLPPTSNEQFF.

This clone occurred many times. This CDR3 is also generated by other DNA sequences in the sample. The rearrangement uses TRBV28 and TRBJ2-3, with D possibly being TRBD2 (5 bases). This CDR3 has 14 residues. CDR1 and CDR2 from the germline V gene are MDHEN and SYDVKM. V lost 10 bases and J 8 bases, leaving 22 bases between the germline ends. As DNA, the CDR3 is TGTGCCACCAGCGTAGCGCGCCTTCCCATTACGCAGTATTTT. This sequence encodes CATSVARLPITQYF.

The rearrangement joins TRBV2 to TRBJ1-4; D is uncertain. Between the trimmed V and J ends, which lost 6 bases and 5 bases, there was a span of 16 bases. The germline gives CDR1 SNHLY, CDR2 FYNNEI. This CDR3 is built from 15 residues. Here the CDR3 reads CASRTAGTENEKLFF. CDR3 coding DNA: TGTGCCAGCAGGACCGCAGGAACTGAAAATGAAAAACTGTTTTTT.

The chain employs TRBV10-2 and TRBJ2-5, with 10 bases identical to TRBD1. The DNA end favors TRBJ2-7, so the J call may be wrong. This CDR3 is built from 16 residues. Germline assignment: CDR1 WSHSY and CDR2 SAAADI. CDR3 amino acids: CASRDGGQGVTYEQYF. The CDR3 nucleotides read TGCGCCAGCAGGGATGGAGGACAGGGGGTAACCTACGAGCAGTACTTC.

The V and J genes are TRBV28 and TRBJ2-7; 8 bases line up with TRBD2. The germline CDR1 and CDR2 sequences are MDHEN and SYDVKM. J lost 4 bases, V lost 1 base, and 18 bases had no gene match. The CDR3 is 19 residues long. CDR3 DNA: TGTGCCAGCAGTTTATCCGAGCTCGGACTAGCAAGGGGATCTTACGAGCAGTACTTC. This codes for CASSLSELGLARGSYEQYF.

V and J are TRBV30 and TRBJ2-2; 7 bases map to TRBD1. This CDR3 is built from 15 residues. Germline trimming cut 5 bases from V and 1 base from J; bases unmatched to any gene: 7. CDR1 and CDR2 from the germline V gene are GTSNPN and SVGIG (reference sequence). In DNA form, the CDR3 reads TGTGCCTGGTCCTCATGGGACAGGAACACCGGGGAGCTGTTTTTT. It translates to CAWSSWDRNTGELFF.

The rearrangement joins TRBV2 to TRBJ1-5, with TRBD1 identical over 7 bases. After removal of 7 bases from V and 5 bases from J, the junction contained 5 bases not matched to a gene. Germline lookup yields CDR1 SNHLY and CDR2 FYNNEI. This CDR3 spans 13 amino acids. Here the CDR3 reads CASNLQGDQPQHF. CDR3 coding DNA: TGTGCCAGCAACCTCCAGGGGGATCAGCCCCAGCATTTT.

The chain recombines TRBV7-9 with TRBJ1-5; 7 positions agree with TRBD1. Germline V gene data show CDR1 as SEHNR and CDR2 as FQNEAQ (reference sequence). V was pared by 6 bases and J by 3 bases, with 2 bases of the junction left unmatched. The CDR3 is 13 amino acids. CDR3 region: CASSQGDNQPQHF. CDR3 bases: TGTGCCAGCAGTCAGGGGGACAATCAGCCCCAGCATTTT.